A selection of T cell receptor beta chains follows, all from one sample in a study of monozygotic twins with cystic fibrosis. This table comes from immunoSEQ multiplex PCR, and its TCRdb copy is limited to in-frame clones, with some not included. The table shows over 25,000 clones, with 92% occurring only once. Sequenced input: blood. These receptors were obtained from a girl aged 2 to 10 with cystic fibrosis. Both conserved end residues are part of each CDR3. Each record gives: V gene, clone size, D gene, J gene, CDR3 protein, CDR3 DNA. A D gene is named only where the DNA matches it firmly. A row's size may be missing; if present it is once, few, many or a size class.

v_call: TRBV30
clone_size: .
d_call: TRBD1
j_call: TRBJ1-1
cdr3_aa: CAWSTLYRQGPNTEAFF
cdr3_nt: TGTGCCTGGAGCACACTCTACCGACAGGGTCCTAACACTGAAGCTTTCTTT

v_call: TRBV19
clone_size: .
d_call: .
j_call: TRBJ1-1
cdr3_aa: CASSIDRVNTEAFF
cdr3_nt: TGTGCCAGTAGTATAGATCGAGTAAACACTGAAGCTTTCTTT

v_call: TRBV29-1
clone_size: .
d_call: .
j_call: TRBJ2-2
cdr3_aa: CSVVEGDTGELFF
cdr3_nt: TGCAGCGTTGTAGAAGGGGACACCGGGGAGCTGTTTTTT

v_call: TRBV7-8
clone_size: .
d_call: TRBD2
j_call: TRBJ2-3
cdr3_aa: CASSLNRLAGATDTQYF
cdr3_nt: TGTGCCAGCAGTTTAAATCGACTAGCGGGAGCCACAGATACGCAGTATTTT

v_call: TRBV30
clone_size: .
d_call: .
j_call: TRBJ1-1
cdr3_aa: CAWRPTGITEAFF
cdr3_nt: TGTGCCTGGCGACCTACAGGGATAACTGAAGCTTTCTTT

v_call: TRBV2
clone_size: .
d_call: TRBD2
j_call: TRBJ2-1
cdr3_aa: CASSSLAGGKYNEQFF
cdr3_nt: TGTGCCAGCAGTTCGTTAGCGGGAGGGAAGTACAATGAGCAGTTCTTC

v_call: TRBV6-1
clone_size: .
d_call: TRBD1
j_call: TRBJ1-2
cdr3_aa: CASSPQGIDGYTF
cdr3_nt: TGTGCCAGCAGCCCACAGGGGATCGATGGCTACACCTTC

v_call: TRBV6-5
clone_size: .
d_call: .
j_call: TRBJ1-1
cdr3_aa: CASIPGSSTAEAFF
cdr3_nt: TGTGCCAGCATCCCTGGGAGCAGTACCGCTGAAGCTTTCTTT

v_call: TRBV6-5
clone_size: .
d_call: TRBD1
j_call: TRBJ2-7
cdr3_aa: CASSYSGTGVSREQYF
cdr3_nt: TGTGCCAGCAGTTACTCCGGGACAGGGGTTTCTCGGGAGCAGTACTTC

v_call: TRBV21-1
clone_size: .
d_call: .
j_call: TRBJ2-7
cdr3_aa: CASSKVRRQGYEQYF
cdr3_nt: TGTGCCAGCAGCAAAGTAAGGCGGCAGGGCTACGAGCAGTACTTC

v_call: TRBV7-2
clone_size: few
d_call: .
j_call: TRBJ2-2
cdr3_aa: CASSTGTRFDTGELFF
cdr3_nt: TGTGCCAGCAGCACGGGGACGCGGTTTGACACCGGGGAGCTGTTTTTT